The 10 T cell receptor beta chains below come from one sample, sequenced in a study of T cell repertoires in cytomegalovirus infection. From the reads, TCRdb called clonotypes with MiXCR, one entry per CDR3 protein. The table records some 300,000 distinct CDR3 sequences, about 9.1% of them present only once. The sequenced material came from PBMCs. These receptors originate from a human donor in good health (CMV status not recorded). Some clones in this sample may be carry-over from other donors' samples.

This clonotype occurred a few times. This rearrangement joins TRBV20-1 to TRBJ1-5; D perhaps matches TRBD1 (5 bases). The CDR3 has 15 amino acids. The germline V and J ends were trimmed by 6 bases and 6 bases, with 21 bases remaining between them. CDR1 DFQATT and CDR2 SNEGSKA come from the germline V gene (reference sequence). In nucleotides, the CDR3 is TGCAGTGCGGACCGACGGGGGGAGGTCGGTCAGCCCCAGCATTTT. This translates into CSADRRGEVGQPQHF.

This clonotype was seen at least ten times. J is TRBJ2-3 and V is TRBV14, with TRBD2 matching over 7 bases. Germline values: CDR1 SGHDN, CDR2 FVKESK. This CDR3 has 14 residues. After removal of 4 bases from V and 2 bases from J, the junction contained 3 bases not matched to a gene. DNA of the CDR3: TGTGCCAGCAGCCTGGGACTACACACAGATACGCAGTATTTT. Its translation is CASSLGLHTDTQYF.

This clonotype was picked up many times. The rearrangement uses TRBV2 and TRBJ2-3; no clear D. Germline V gene lookup returns CDR1 SNHLY and CDR2 FYNNEI. This CDR3 contains 13 residues. V lost 6 bases to trimming and J lost 4 bases, with 11 bases between them. The DNA of the CDR3 is TGTGCCAGCAGACAAGTCTATTCAGATACGCAGTATTTT. Amino acids: CASRQVYSDTQYF.

This clonotype was detected ten times or more. The genes are TRBV20-1 and TRBJ1-4; 9 bases match TRBD1. Per the germline V gene, CDR1 is DFQATT and CDR2 is SNEGSKA (reference sequence). The V gene end was trimmed by 6 bases and the J gene end by 5 bases; junction bases not matched to a gene: 7. The CDR3 totals 14 residues. CDR3 sequence reads: CSARRTGANEKLFF. The CDR3 coding sequence is TGCAGTGCGAGGAGGACAGGGGCGAATGAAAAACTGTTTTTT.

This clonotype was recorded many times. The J gene is TRBJ2-1, the V gene TRBV7-9; 7 positions agree with TRBD2. From germline, CDR1 is SEHNR and CDR2 FQNEAQ (reference sequence). The CDR3 totals 15 residues. Unmatched junction bases numbered 6, after V lost 3 bases and J lost 4 bases. CDR3 residues: CASSFREVGYNEQFF. The DNA of the CDR3 is TGTGCCAGCAGCTTCCGGGAGGTTGGATACAATGAGCAGTTCTTC. The full variable domain, in which reference TRBV7-9 and TRBJ2-1 provide the parts outside the CDR3, is DTGVSQNPRHKITKRGQNVTFRCDPISEHNRLYWYRQTLGQGPEFLTYFQNEAQLEKSRLLSDRFSAERPKGSFSTLEIQRTEQGDSAMYLCASSFREVGYNEQFFGPGTRLTVL.

Note on this clonotype: The DNA is omitted, as the CDR3 cannot be located on it reliably, and the CDR3 follows TCRdb's listing. The rearrangement joins TRBV6-4 to TRBJ1-5. The CDR3 spans 19 residues, counting both ends. Germline CDR1 reads MRHNA; CDR2 reads SNTAGT. CDR3 loop: CASSFLERSEGDSNQPQHF.

This clonotype was recorded at least ten times. The chain combines TRBV20-1 with TRBJ2-2; D ambiguous. The V gene lost 4 bases and the J gene lost 1 base, with 16 bases spanning the gap. The CDR3 has 16 amino acids. Germline CDR1 is DFQATT and CDR2 is SNEGSKA (reference sequence). CDR3 in amino acids: CSAKPIPSRNTGELFF. The CDR3 coding sequence is TGCAGTGCTAAACCAATCCCCTCCAGGAACACCGGGGAGCTGTTTTTT.

In its sample, this clonotype was seen a few times. The rearrangement links TRBV18 to TRBJ1-1, with a possible D match to TRBD1 (6 bases). V was cut by 6 bases and J by 8 bases, with 16 bases left in between. The CDR3 covers 13 residues. Germline CDR1 reads KGHSH; CDR2 reads LQKENI. CDR3 loop: CASSQHTTGEAFF. CDR3 bases: TGTGCCAGCTCCCAACACACCACAGGGGAAGCTTTCTTT. Together with reference TRBV18 and TRBJ1-1, the CDR3 gives the full variable domain: NAGVMQNPRHLVRRRGQEARLRCSPMKGHSHVYWYRQLPEEGLKFMVYLQKENIIDESGMPKERFSAEFPKEGPSILRIQQVVRGDSAAYFCASSQHTTGEAFFGQGTRLTVV.

The chain recombines TRBV20-1 with TRBJ2-3; possibly TRBD1 for D (7 bases). Trimming took off 5 bases at V and 0 bases at J, with 12 bases between the two ends. Germline lookup yields CDR1 DFQATT and CDR2 SNEGSKA (reference sequence). There are 14 residues in the CDR3. The CDR3 nucleotides are TGCAGTGCTCGACAGGGAGGAAGCACAGATACGCAGTATTTT. Translating it yields CSARQGGSTDTQYF.

Notes on this clonotype: Because it lacks the conserved phenylalanine or tryptophan at the end, this CDR3 is likely a read error. The chain couples TRBV20-1 to TRBJ2-1; 8 positions match TRBD1. This CDR3 contains 16 residues. The trim removed 1 base at V and 4 bases at J, leaving 9 bases unmatched. In germline, CDR1 is DFQATT, CDR2 SNEGSKA (reference sequence). DNA for the CDR3: TGCAGTGCTAGAGTTCCCGCAGGGGGCTGGTACAATGAGCAGTTCTTA. Its protein product is CSARVPAGGWYNEQFL.